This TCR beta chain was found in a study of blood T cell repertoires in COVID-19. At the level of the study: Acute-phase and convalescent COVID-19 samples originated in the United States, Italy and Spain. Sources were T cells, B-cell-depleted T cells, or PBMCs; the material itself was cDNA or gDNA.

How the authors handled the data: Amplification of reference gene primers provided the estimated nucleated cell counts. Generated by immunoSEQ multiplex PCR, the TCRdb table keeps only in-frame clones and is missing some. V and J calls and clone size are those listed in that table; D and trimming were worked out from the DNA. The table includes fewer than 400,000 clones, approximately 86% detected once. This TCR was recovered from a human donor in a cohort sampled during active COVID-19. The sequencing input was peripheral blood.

CDR3 nucleotide sequence: TGTGCCAGCAGTGATACTCCACTCTATGGCTACACCTTC. Translated: CASSDTPLYGYTF. The chain links TRBV2 to TRBJ1-2; D gene ambiguous. Per germline, CDR1 SNHLY and CDR2 FYNNEI. This CDR3 is 13 amino acids long. The V and J ends lost 3 bases and 4 bases respectively, with 9 bases between them.